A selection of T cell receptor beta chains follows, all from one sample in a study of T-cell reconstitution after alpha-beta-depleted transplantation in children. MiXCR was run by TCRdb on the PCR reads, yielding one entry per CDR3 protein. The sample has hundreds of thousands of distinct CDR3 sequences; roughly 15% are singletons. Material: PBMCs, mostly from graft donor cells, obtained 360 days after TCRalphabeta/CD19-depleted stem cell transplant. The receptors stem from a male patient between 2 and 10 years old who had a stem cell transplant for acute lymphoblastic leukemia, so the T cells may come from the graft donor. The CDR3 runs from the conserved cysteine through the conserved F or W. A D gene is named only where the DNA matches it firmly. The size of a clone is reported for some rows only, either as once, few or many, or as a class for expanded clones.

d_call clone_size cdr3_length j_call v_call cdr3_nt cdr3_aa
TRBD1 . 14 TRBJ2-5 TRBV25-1 TGTGCCAGCAGTGAGAGGGACAGGGCAGAGACCCAGTACTTC CASSERDRAETQYF
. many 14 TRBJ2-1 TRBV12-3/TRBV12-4 TGTGCCAGCAGTTTAAATAAGGGCAACAATGAGCAGTTCTTC CASSLNKGNNEQFF
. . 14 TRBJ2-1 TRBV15 TGTGCCACCAGCAGAGAATGGCCCGTCGATGAGCAGTTCTTC CATSREWPVDEQFF
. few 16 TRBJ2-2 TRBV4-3 TGCGCCAGCAGCCAAGACGCTCGGACGAACACCGGGGAGCTGTTTTTT CASSQDARTNTGELFF
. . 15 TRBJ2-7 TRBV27 TGTGCCAGCAGTTTATCGACAGGGAGGTATTACGAGCAGTACTTC CASSLSTGRYYEQYF
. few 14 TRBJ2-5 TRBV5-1 TGCGCCAGCAGCTCCTTGGGGGCCCAAGAGACCCAGTACTTC CASSSLGAQETQYF
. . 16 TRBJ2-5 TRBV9 TGTGCCAGCAGCCCCCAACTAGCAGCAGGGGGAGAGACCCAGTACTTC CASSPQLAAGGETQYF
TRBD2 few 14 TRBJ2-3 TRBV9 TGTGCCAGCAGCGAGGCGGGAGGCACAGATACGCAGTATTTT CASSEAGGTDTQYF
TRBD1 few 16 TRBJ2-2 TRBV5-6 TGTGCCAGCAGCCTAGGACAGGGGGTGAACACCGGGGAGCTGTTTTTT CASSLGQGVNTGELFF
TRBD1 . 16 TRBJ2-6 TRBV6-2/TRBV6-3 TGTGCCAGCAGTTACCACACAGGGGCTGGGGCCAACGTCCTGACTTTC CASSYHTGAGANVLTF
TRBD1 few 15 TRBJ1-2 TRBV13 TGTGCCAGCAGCCTAAGACAGGGCACCGACTATGGCTACACCTTC CASSLRQGTDYGYTF
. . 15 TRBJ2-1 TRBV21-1 TGTGCCAGCAGCAAAGGGCGGGTGTCGGGGAATGAGCAGTTCTTC CASSKGRVSGNEQFF
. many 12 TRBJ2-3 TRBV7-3 TGTGCCAGCAGCCGCGATGGGGATACGCAGTATTTT CASSRDGDTQYF
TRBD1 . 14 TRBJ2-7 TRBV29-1 TGCAGCGTCGAAACTGGACAGGCTATCTACGAGCAGTACTTC CSVETGQAIYEQYF
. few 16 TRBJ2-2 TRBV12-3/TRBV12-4 TGTGCCAGCAGTTTGGGGTATTCATCGCGCTCCGGGGAGCTGTTTTTT CASSLGYSSRSGELFF